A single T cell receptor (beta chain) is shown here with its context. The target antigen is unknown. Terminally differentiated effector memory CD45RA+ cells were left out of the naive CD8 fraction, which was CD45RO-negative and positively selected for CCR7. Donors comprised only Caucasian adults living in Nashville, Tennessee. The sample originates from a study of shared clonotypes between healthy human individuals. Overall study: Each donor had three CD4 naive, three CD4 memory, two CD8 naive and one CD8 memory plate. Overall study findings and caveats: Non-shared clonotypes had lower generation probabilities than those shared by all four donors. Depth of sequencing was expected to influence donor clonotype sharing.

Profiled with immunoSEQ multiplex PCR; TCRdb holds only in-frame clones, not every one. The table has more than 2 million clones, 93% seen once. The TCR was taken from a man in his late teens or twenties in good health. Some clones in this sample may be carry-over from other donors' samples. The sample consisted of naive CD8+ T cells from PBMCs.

Written as DNA, the CDR3 is TGTGCCAGCAGCTTGGTTTGGGGATCGCGTGGCTACACCTTC. Protein: CASSLVWGSRGYTF. This chain joins TRBV5-6 and TRBJ1-2; no firm D call. The CDR3 loop spans 14 amino acids. Trimming shortened V by 0 bases and J by 7 bases, and 13 bases separated the two germline ends. Germline CDR1 reads SGHDT; CDR2 reads YYEEEE. Variable domain in full (rest from reference TRBV5-6 and TRBJ1-2): DAGVTQSPTHLIKTRGQQVTLRCSPKSGHDTVSWYQQALGQGPQFIFQYYEEEERQRGNFPDRFSGHQFPNYSSELNVNALLLGDSALYLCASSLVWGSRGYTFGSGTRLTVV.